The present entry profiles one TCR beta chain with its context. In the authors' workflow: The authors estimated nucleated cell counts from reference gene primer amplification. TCRdb keeps only in-frame clones here, not all; method: immunoSEQ multiplex PCR. V and J calls plus clone size are reproduced from that table; the DNA served to infer D and trimming. Here the sample spans fewer than 700,000 clones, about 89% being singletons. This CDR3 is built from 13 residues. Trimming cost V 5 bases and J 10 bases, with 15 bases left between them. The germline CDR1 and CDR2 sequences are GTSNPN and SVGIG (reference sequence). The data were obtained in a study of blood T cell repertoires in COVID-19. Study-wide context: Acute and convalescent COVID-19 samples came from the United States, Italy and Spain.

The specimen was peripheral blood. The gene calls are TRBV30 and TRBJ1-6; maybe TRBD1 (5 bases). The receptor comes from a woman between 50 and 59 years old with COVID-19, enrolled during active disease. The CDR3 DNA follows: TGTGCCTGGCATCAGGGCATTTCCTCACCCCTCCACTTT. Translated, it gives CAWHQGISSPLHF.